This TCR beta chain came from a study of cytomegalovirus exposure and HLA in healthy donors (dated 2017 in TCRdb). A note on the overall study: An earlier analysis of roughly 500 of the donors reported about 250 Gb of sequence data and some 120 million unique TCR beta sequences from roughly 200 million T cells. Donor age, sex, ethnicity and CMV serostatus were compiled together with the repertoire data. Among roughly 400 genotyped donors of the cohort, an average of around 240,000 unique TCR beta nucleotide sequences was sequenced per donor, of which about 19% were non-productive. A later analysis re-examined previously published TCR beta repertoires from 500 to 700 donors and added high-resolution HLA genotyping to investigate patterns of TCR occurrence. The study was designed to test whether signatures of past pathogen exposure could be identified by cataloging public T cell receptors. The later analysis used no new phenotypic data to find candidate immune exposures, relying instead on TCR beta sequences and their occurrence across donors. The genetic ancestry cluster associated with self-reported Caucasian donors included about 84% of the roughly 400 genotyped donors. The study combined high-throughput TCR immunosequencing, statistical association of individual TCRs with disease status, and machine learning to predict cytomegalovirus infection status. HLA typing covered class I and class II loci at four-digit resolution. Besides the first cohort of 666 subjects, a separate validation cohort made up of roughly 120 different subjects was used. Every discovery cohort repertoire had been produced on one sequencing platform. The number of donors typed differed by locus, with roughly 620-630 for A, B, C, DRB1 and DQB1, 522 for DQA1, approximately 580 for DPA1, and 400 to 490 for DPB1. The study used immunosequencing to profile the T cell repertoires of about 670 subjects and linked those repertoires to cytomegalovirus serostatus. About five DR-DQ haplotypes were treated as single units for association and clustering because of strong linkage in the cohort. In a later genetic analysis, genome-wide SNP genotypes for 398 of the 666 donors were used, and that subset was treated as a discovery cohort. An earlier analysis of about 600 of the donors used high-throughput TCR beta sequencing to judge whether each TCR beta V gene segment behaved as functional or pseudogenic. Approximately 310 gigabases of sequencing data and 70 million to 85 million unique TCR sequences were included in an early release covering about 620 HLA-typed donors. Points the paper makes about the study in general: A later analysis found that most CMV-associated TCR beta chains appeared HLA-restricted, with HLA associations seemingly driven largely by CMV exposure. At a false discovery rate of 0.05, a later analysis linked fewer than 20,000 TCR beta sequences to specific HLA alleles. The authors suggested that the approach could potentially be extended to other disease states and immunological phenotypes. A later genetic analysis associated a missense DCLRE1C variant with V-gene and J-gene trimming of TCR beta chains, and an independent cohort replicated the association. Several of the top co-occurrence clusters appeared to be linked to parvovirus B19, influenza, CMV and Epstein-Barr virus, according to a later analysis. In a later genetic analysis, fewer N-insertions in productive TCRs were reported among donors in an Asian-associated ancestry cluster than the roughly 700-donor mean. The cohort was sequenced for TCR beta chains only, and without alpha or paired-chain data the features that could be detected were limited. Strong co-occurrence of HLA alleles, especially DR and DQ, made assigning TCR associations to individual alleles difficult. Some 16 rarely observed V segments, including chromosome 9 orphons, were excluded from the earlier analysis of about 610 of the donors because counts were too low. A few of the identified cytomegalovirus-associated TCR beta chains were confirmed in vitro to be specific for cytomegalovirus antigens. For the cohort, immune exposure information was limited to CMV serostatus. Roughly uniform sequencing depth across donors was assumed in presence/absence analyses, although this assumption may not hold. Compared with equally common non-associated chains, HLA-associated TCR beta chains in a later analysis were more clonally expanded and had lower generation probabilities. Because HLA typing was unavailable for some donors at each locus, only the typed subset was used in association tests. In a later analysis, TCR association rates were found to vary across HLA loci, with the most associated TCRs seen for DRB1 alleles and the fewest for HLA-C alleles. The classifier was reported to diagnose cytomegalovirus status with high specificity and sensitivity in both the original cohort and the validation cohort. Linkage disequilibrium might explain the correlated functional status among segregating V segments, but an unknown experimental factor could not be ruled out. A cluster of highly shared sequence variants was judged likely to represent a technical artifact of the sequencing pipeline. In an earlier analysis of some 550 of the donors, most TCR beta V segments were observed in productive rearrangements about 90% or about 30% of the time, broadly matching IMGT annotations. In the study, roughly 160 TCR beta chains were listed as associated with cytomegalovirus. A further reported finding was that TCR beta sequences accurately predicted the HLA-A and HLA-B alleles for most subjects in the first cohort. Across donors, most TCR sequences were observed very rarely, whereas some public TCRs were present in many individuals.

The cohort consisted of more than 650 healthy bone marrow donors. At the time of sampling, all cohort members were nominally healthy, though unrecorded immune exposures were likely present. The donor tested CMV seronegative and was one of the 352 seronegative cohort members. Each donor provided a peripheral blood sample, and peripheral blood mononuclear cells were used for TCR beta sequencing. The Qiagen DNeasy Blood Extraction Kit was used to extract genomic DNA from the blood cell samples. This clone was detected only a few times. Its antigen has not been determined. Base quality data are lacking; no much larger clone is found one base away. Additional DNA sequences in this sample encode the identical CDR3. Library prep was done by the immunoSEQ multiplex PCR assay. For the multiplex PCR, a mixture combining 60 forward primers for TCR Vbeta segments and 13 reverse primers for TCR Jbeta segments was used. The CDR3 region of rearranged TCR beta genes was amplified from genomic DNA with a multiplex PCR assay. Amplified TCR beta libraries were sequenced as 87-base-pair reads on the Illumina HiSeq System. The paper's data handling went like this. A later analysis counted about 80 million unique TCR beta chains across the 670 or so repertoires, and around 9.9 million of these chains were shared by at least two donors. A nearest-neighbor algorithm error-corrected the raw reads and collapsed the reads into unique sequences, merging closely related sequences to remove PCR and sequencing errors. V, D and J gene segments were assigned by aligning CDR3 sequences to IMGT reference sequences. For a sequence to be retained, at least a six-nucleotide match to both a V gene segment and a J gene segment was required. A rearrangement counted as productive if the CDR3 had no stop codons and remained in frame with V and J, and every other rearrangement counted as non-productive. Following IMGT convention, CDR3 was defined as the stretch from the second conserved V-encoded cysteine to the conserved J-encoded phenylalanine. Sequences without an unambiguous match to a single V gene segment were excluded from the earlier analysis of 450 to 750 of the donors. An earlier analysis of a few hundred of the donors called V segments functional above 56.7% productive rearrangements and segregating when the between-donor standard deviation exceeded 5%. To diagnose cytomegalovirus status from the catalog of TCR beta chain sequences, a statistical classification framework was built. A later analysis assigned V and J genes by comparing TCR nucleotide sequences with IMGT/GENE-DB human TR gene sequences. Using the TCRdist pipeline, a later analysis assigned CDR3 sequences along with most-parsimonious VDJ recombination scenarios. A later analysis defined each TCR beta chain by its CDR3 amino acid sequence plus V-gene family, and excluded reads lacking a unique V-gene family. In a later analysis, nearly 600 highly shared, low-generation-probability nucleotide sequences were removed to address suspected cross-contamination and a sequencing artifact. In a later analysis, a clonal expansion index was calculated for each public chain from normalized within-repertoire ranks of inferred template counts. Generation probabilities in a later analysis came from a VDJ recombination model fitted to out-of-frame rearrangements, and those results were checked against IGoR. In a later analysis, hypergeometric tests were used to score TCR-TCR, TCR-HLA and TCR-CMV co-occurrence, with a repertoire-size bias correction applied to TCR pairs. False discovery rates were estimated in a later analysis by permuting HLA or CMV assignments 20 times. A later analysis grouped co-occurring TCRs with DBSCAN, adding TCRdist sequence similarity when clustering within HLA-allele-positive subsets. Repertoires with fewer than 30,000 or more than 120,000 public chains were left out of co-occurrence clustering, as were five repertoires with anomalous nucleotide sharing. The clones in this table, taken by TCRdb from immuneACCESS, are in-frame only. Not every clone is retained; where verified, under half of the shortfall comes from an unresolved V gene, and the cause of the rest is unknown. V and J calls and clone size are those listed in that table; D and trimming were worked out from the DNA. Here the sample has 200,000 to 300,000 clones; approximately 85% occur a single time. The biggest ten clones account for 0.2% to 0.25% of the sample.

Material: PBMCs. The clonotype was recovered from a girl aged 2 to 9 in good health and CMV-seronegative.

The bases are TGTGCCAGCAGCCCAAGGACAGGAGGGGTCTACAATGAGCAGTTCTTC. It is translated as CASSPRTGGVYNEQFF. The chain couples TRBV7-9 to TRBJ2-1; 7 matching bases give a weak D call of TRBD1. Cut back by 5 bases and 3 bases, the V and J ends lie 17 bases apart. The CDR3 starts with the cysteine, ends with the phenylalanine, and has 16 residues. The sequence is cut down to CDR3 DNA, 48 bases in frame from base 1. As encoded in the germline V gene (reference sequence), CDR1 is SEHNR while CDR2 is FQNEAQ.